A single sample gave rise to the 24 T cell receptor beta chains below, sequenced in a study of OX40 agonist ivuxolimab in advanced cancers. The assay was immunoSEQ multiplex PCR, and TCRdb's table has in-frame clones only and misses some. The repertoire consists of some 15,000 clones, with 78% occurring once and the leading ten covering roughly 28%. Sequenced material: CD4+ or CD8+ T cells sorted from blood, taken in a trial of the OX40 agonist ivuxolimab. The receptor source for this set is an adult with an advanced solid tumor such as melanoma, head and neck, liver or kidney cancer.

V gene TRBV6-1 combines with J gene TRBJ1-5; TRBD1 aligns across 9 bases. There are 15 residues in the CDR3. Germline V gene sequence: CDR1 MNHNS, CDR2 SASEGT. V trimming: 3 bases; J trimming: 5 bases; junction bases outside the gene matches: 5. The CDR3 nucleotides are TGTGCCAGCAGTGACCTACAGGGGGCTGATCAGCCCCAGCATTTT. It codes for CASSDLQGADQPQHF.

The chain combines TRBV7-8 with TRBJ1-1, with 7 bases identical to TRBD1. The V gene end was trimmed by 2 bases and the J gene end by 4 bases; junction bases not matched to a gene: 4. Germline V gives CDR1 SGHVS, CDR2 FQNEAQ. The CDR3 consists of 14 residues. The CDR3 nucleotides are TGTGCCAGCAGCTTAAGGGACAGACGCACTGAAGCTTTCTTT. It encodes CASSLRDRRTEAFF. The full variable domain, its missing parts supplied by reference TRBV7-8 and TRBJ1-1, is GAGVSQSPRYKVAKRGQDVALRCDPISGHVSLFWYQQALGQGPEFLTYFQNEAQLDKSGLPSDRFFAERPEGSVSTLKIQRTQQEDSAVYLCASSLRDRRTEAFFGQGTRLTVV.

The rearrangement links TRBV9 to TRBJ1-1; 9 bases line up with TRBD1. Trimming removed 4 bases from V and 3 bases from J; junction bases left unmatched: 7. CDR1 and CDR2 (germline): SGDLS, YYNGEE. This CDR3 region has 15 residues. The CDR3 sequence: CASSNRQGGDTEAFF. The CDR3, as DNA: TGTGCCAGCAGCAACCGACAGGGGGGGGACACTGAAGCTTTCTTT.

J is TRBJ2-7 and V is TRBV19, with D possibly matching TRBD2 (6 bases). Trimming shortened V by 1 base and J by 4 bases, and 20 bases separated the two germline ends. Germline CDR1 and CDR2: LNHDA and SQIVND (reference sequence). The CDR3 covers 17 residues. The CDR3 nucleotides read TGTGCCAGTAGTATAGCCGGGGGACCGGTTCTCAGATACGAGCAGTACTTC. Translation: CASSIAGGPVLRYEQYF. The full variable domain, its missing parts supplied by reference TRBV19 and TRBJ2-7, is DGGITQSPKYLFRKEGQNVTLSCEQNLNHDAMYWYRQDPGQGLRLIYYSQIVNDFQKGDIAEGYSVSREKKESFPLTVTSAQKNPTAFYLCASSIAGGPVLRYEQYFGPGTRLTVT.

DNA for the CDR3: TGTGCCAGTAGTATGGCCCTATACCGGGACTACGAGGGGGATACGCAGTATTTT. It codes for CASSMALYRDYEGDTQYF. The chain combines TRBV19 with TRBJ2-3; 7 bases fit TRBD2. Germline values: CDR1 LNHDA, CDR2 SQIVND (reference sequence). V trimming: 3 bases; J trimming: 6 bases; junction bases outside the gene matches: 18. This CDR3 is 18 amino acids long. Using reference TRBV19 and TRBJ2-3 for the parts outside the CDR3, the full variable domain is DGGITQSPKYLFRKEGQNVTLSCEQNLNHDAMYWYRQDPGQGLRLIYYSQIVNDFQKGDIAEGYSVSREKKESFPLTVTSAQKNPTAFYLCASSMALYRDYEGDTQYFGPGTRLTVL.

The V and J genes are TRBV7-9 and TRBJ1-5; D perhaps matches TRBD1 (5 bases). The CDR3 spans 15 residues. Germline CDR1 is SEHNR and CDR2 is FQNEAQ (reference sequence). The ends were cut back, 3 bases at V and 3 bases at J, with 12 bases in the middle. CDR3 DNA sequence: TGTGCCAGCAGCTTCGACAGCCCATACAATCAGCCCCAGCATTTT. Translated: CASSFDSPYNQPQHF.

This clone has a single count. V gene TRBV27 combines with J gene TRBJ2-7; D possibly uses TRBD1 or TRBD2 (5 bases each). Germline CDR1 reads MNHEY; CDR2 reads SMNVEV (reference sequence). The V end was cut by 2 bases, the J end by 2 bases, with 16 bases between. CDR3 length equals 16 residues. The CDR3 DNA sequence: TGTGCCAGCAGTTTAGTGTCAGGGAGAAGAACCTACGAGCAGTACTTC. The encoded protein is CASSLVSGRRTYEQYF.

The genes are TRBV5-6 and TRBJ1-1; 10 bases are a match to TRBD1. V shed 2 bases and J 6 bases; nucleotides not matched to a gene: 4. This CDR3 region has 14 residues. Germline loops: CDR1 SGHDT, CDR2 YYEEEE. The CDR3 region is CASSLGTGASEAFF. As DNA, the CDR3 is TGTGCCAGCAGCTTAGGGACAGGGGCCTCTGAAGCTTTCTTT.

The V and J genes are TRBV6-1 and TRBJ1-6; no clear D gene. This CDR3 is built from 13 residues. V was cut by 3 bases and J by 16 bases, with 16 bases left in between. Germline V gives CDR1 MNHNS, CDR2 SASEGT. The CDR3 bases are TGTGCCAGCAGTGATGGATTCCGTCGGAAGCTCCACTTT. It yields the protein CASSDGFRRKLHF.

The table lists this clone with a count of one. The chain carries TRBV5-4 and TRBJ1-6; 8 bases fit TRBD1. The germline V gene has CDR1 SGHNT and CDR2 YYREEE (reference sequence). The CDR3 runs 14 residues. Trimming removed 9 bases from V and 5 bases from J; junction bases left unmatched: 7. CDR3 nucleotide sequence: TGTGCCACCGCGGGACAGGCCAATAATTCACCCCTCCACTTT. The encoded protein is CATAGQANNSPLHF. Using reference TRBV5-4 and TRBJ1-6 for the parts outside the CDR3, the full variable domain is ETGVTQSPTHLIKTRGQQVTLRCSSQSGHNTVSWYQQALGQGPQFIFQYYREEENGRGNFPPRFSGLQFPNYSSELNVNALELDDSALYLCATAGQANNSPLHFGNGTRLTVT.

The CDR3 region is CASSLALQETQYF. CDR3 coding DNA: TGTGCCAGCAGCTTAGCCCTTCAAGAGACCCAGTACTTC. This sequence joins TRBV11-2 and TRBJ2-5; D unclear. Germline-derived CDR1 and CDR2 are SGHAT and FQNNGV. Trimming took 1 base from V and 2 from J, leaving 5 bases between them. This CDR3 contains 13 residues.

Here the CDR3 reads CSVEGDPGLEDWDTQYF. For the CDR3, the DNA is TGCAGCGTTGAAGGGGATCCGGGACTAGAAGATTGGGATACGCAGTATTTT. The chain combines TRBV29-1 with TRBJ2-3; the match to TRBD2 covers 8 bases. The CDR3 spans 17 residues. Losses at the gene ends were 1 base for V and 6 bases for J; bases not matched to a gene: 15. Germline V gene lookup returns CDR1 SQVTM and CDR2 ANQGSEA.

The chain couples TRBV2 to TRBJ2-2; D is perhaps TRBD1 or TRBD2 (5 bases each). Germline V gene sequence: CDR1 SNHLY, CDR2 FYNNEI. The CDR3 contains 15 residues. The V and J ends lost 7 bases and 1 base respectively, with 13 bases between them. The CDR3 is CASNPGTLNTGELFF. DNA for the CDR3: TGTGCCAGCAACCCCGGGACGCTGAACACCGGGGAGCTGTTTTTT.

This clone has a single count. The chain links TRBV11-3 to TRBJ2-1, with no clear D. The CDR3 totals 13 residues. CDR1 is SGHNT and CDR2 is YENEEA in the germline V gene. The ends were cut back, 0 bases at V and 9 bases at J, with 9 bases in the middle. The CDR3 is CASSLENRREQFF. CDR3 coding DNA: TGTGCCAGCAGCTTAGAAAATAGACGTGAGCAGTTCTTC.

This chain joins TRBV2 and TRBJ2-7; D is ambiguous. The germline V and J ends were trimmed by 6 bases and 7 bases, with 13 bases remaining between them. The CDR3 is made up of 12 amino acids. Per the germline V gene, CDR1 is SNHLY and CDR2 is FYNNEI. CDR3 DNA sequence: TGTGCCAGCAGGTTACAGTTGTATGAGCAGTACTTC. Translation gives CASRLQLYEQYF.

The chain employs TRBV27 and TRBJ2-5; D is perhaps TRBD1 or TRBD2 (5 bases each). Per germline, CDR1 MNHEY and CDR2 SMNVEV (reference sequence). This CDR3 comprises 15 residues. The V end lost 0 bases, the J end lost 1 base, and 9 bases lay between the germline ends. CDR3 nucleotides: TGTGCCAGCAGTTTATCTTCCGGGGCCCAAGAGACCCAGTACTTC. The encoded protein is CASSLSSGAQETQYF.

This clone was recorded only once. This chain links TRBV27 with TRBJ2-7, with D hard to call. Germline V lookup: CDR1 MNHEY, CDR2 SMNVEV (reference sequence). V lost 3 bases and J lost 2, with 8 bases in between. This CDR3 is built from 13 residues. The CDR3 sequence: CASSFGITYEQYF. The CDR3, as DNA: TGTGCCAGCAGTTTTGGGATCACCTACGAGCAGTACTTC.

CDR3 sequence: CATTRQGGGTDTQYF. CDR3 nucleotides: TGTGCCACCACCCGACAGGGTGGTGGCACAGATACGCAGTATTTT. This chain links TRBV15 with TRBJ2-3; 7 bases match TRBD1. CDR3 length: 15 amino acids. Trimming cost V 7 bases and J 1 base; bases outside gene matches: 8. CDR1 and CDR2 from the germline V gene are LNHNV and YYDKDF (reference sequence).

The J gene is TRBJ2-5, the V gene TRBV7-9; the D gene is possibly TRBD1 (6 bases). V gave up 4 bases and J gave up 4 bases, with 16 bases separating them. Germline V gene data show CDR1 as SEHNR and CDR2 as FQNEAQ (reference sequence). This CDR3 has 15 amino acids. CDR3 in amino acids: CASSYTRQVRETQYF. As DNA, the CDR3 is TGTGCCAGCAGCTACACCAGACAGGTTAGAGAGACCCAGTACTTC.

The DNA of the CDR3 is TGTGCCAGCATCGTACCCGGGCTGCGTGAGACCCAGTACTTC. It translates to CASIVPGLRETQYF. The chain links TRBV7-9 to TRBJ2-5; no clear D gene. Per germline, CDR1 SEHNR and CDR2 FQNEAQ (reference sequence). The CDR3 length is 14 residues. V lost 7 bases and J lost 5, with 17 bases in between.

This CDR3 reads CASSPGQALSDTEAFF. The CDR3 DNA reads as TGTGCCAGTAGTCCGGGACAGGCCTTATCGGACACTGAAGCTTTCTTT. This rearrangement joins TRBV19 to TRBJ1-1; 8 nucleotides line up with TRBD1. The length of the CDR3 is 16 residues. The trim removed 5 bases at V and 3 bases at J, leaving 11 bases unmatched. The germline CDR1 and CDR2 sequences are LNHDA and SQIVND (reference sequence). The full variable domain, its missing parts supplied by reference TRBV19 and TRBJ1-1, is DGGITQSPKYLFRKEGQNVTLSCEQNLNHDAMYWYRQDPGQGLRLIYYSQIVNDFQKGDIAEGYSVSREKKESFPLTVTSAQKNPTAFYLCASSPGQALSDTEAFFGQGTRLTVV.

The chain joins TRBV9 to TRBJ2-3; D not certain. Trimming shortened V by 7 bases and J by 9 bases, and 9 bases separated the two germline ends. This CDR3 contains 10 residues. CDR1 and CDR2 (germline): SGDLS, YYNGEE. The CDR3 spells CASGSRTQYF. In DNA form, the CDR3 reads TGTGCCAGCGGGTCAAGAACGCAGTATTTT.

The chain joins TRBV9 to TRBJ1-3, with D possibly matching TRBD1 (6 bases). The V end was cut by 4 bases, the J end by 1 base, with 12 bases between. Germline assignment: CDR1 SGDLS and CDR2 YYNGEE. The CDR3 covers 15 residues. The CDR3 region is CASSFRGESGNTIYF. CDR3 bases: TGTGCCAGCAGCTTTAGGGGGGAGTCTGGAAACACCATATATTTT.

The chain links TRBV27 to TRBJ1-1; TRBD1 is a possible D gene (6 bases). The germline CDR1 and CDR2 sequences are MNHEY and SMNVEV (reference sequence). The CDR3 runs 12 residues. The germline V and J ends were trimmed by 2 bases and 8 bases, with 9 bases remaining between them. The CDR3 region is CASSLPGQEAFF. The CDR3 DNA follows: TGTGCCAGCAGTTTACCAGGACAGGAAGCTTTCTTT.